A selection of T cell receptor beta chains follows, all from one sample in a study of chemoradiotherapy in HPV16-positive cancers. Libraries were prepared by immunoSEQ multiplex PCR; TCRdb keeps only in-frame clonotypes and omits some of them. Of tens of thousands of clones in the sample, roughly nine tenths were seen once. Sequenced here: blood, sampled from a patient who underwent chemoradiotherapy. These receptors all come from a human donor with HPV-associated anogenital cancer. The CDR3 runs from the conserved cysteine through the conserved F or W. The D gene is left open where the match is weak. Rows give clone size only sometimes, using once, few, many, or a class for an expanded clone.

D,J,V,size,CDR3,DNA
TRBD1,TRBJ1-2,TRBV7-2,-,CASSPGAGQGSSGYTF,TGTGCCAGCAGCCCCGGGGCGGGACAGGGTTCGTCTGGCTACACCTTC
-,TRBJ2-7,TRBV10-2,-,CASSENGGNRGEQYF,TGCGCCAGCAGTGAGAATGGGGGTAATAGAGGCGAGCAGTACTTC
TRBD1,TRBJ1-5,TRBV4-3,-,CASSQEYRGAGNQPQHF,TGCGCCAGCAGCCAAGAGTACAGGGGGGCGGGCAATCAGCCCCAGCATTTT
TRBD2,TRBJ2-1,TRBV5-6,-,CASSPGLAGDNEQFF,TGTGCCAGCAGCCCGGGACTAGCTGGGGACAATGAGCAGTTCTTC
-,TRBJ1-1,TRBV27,once,CASFSRVRDTEAFF,TGTGCCTCATTTTCCCGGGTCCGGGACACTGAAGCTTTCTTT
-,TRBJ2-6,TRBV7-6,once,CASSLGGTSGANVLTF,TGTGCCAGCAGCTTAGGAGGGACCTCTGGGGCCAACGTCCTGACTTTC
-,TRBJ2-7,TRBV7-6,-,CASSLARASYEQYF,TGTGCCAGCAGCTTAGCCAGGGCCTCCTACGAGCAGTACTTC
-,TRBJ2-7,TRBV21-1,-,CASSCGRFTTYEQYF,TGTGCCAGCAGCTGCGGGCGGTTCACTACCTACGAGCAGTACTTC
-,TRBJ1-2,TRBV4-1,-,CASSQPDSNYGYTF,TGCGCCAGCAGCCAGCCCGACAGTAACTATGGCTACACCTTC
-,TRBJ1-2,TRBV4-3,-,CASSKVSSYGYTF,TGCGCCAGCAGCAAGGTATCGAGCTATGGCTACACCTTC
-,TRBJ1-2,TRBV5-1,-,CASSSYPGAEGYTF,TGCGCCAGCAGCTCCTATCCAGGGGCGGAAGGCTACACCTTC
-,TRBJ2-7,TRBV9,-,CASSVGSLARPYEQYF,TGTGCCAGCAGCGTAGGCTCCTTAGCGCGACCTTACGAGCAGTACTTC
TRBD2,TRBJ2-7,TRBV2,-,CASSEALGTSGSYEQYF,TGTGCCAGCAGTGAAGCGCTGGGGACTAGCGGCTCCTACGAGCAGTACTTC
-,TRBJ1-2,TRBV7-2,-,CASSLDQGRDFGYTF,TGTGCCAGCAGCTTAGATCAGGGTCGGGACTTTGGCTACACCTTC
-,TRBJ2-7,TRBV14,-,CASSQETRLFYF,TGTGCCAGCAGCCAAGAAACACGGTTGTTCTACTTC
-,TRBJ2-5,TRBV7-2,once,CASSLVGVGAQYF,TGTGCCAGCAGCTTAGTCGGGGTAGGGGCCCAGTACTTC
TRBD1,TRBJ2-2,TRBV19,-,CASSIGDRDTGELFF,TGTGCCAGTAGTATCGGGGACAGGGACACCGGGGAGCTGTTTTTT
TRBD2,TRBJ2-1,TRBV14,-,CASSLLAGGPRNEQFF,TGTGCCAGCAGCCTCCTAGCGGGAGGGCCTCGGAATGAGCAGTTCTTC
TRBD2,TRBJ2-1,TRBV10-3,-,CAISAYERGERNEQFF,TGTGCCATCAGTGCATACGAGCGGGGGGAACGTAATGAGCAGTTCTTC
TRBD1,TRBJ1-1,TRBV7-2,-,CASSSTGMRNTEAFF,TGTGCCAGCAGCTCGACAGGGATGAGGAACACTGAAGCTTTCTTT
-,TRBJ1-2,TRBV4-2,-,CASSQEEGQGPNYGYTF,TGTGCCAGCAGCCAAGAGGAGGGGCAGGGGCCTAACTATGGCTACACCTTC
-,TRBJ1-2,TRBV7-9,few,CASSLAVGQLYGYTF,TGTGCCAGCAGCTTAGCCGTCGGGCAGCTCTATGGCTACACCTTC
TRBD1,TRBJ1-4,TRBV7-2,-,CASSSRGLTNEKLFF,TGTGCCAGCAGCTCAAGGGGGCTGACTAATGAAAAACTGTTTTTT
-,TRBJ2-2,TRBV28,-,CAIQGQGSNTGELFF,TGTGCCATCCAAGGCCAGGGTTCGAACACCGGGGAGCTGTTTTTT
TRBD2,TRBJ2-1,TRBV5-8,-,CASSTGLADLYNEQFF,TGTGCCAGCAGCACTGGACTAGCGGACCTGTACAATGAGCAGTTCTTC
-,TRBJ1-2,TRBV20-1,-,CSAEPQKGYTF,TGCAGTGCTGAACCCCAGAAGGGCTACACCTTC
-,TRBJ1-2,TRBV2,-,CASIKGRGANYGYTF,TGTGCCAGCATAAAAGGGCGGGGGGCGAACTATGGCTACACCTTC
TRBD1,TRBJ1-5,TRBV9,once,CASSLTGGGQPQHF,TGTGCCAGCAGCTTGACAGGGGGCGGACAGCCCCAGCATTTT
-,TRBJ2-7,TRBV5-6,-,CASSLEQGPYEQYF,TGTGCCAGCAGCTTGGAGCAGGGACCCTACGAGCAGTACTTC
TRBD1,TRBJ1-2,TRBV9,-,CASSYDRADYGYTF,TGTGCCAGCAGCTACGACAGGGCCGACTATGGCTACACCTTC
-,TRBJ1-4,TRBV14,-,CASSQDRTKDTGGEKLFF,TGTGCCAGCAGCCAAGACCGGACTAAGGACACAGGTGGGGAAAAACTGTTTTTT
-,TRBJ2-1,TRBV14,-,CASSQEGLSYNEQFF,TGTGCCAGCAGCCAAGAAGGGTTGTCCTACAATGAGCAGTTCTTC
TRBD1,TRBJ1-3,TRBV9,-,CASSVGTGTGHYTIYF,TGTGCCAGCAGCGTAGGGACCGGGACAGGGCACTACACCATATATTTT
-,TRBJ2-7,TRBV10-3,-,CAIRDSSYEQYF,TGTGCCATCAGGGACAGCTCCTACGAGCAGTACTTC
TRBD2,TRBJ2-3,TRBV9,-,CASSVGNSLAAGTDTQYF,TGTGCCAGCAGCGTCGGGAACTCACTAGCGGCGGGCACAGATACGCAGTATTTT
-,TRBJ2-1,TRBV10-3,-,CAISGTIATSYNEQFF,TGTGCCATCAGTGGGACTATAGCGACCTCCTACAATGAGCAGTTCTTC
-,TRBJ1-2,TRBV5-6,-,CASSAVALGRGYTF,TGTGCCAGCAGCGCAGTAGCCCTGGGGAGGGGCTACACCTTC
-,TRBJ1-5,TRBV30,-,CAWSHRLNQPQHF,TGTGCCTGGAGTCACAGGCTCAATCAGCCCCAGCATTTT
-,TRBJ2-2,TRBV6-7,-,CASSRPQMRPMTGELFF,TGTGCCAGCAGCCGACCCCAGATGCGCCCGATGACCGGGGAGCTGTTTTTT
TRBD2,TRBJ2-1,TRBV9,-,CASSVDPSGSYNEQFF,TGTGCCAGCAGCGTAGATCCTAGCGGCTCCTACAATGAGCAGTTCTTC
-,TRBJ2-5,TRBV7-8,few,CASSLMGEGKETQYF,TGTGCCAGCAGCTTAATGGGAGAGGGGAAAGAGACCCAGTACTTC
-,TRBJ1-6,TRBV7-2,-,CASSPQAYNSPLHF,TGTGCCAGCAGCCCACAGGCTTATAATTCACCCCTCCACTTT
TRBD2,TRBJ2-1,TRBV9,-,CASSGPGGGAFQEQFF,TGTGCCAGCAGCGGCCCCGGCGGGGGGGCCTTCCAAGAGCAGTTCTTC
-,TRBJ2-2,TRBV9,-,CASSRDLHLGTGELFF,TGTGCCAGCAGCCGGGACCTCCATCTGGGTACCGGGGAGCTGTTTTTT
-,TRBJ2-3,TRBV6-1,-,CASDWGGTADTQYF,TGTGCCAGTGACTGGGGCGGGACGGCAGATACGCAGTATTTT
-,TRBJ2-7,TRBV6-5,-,CASSYSTRSYEQYF,TGTGCCAGCAGTTACTCGACTAGATCCTACGAGCAGTACTTC
-,TRBJ1-2,TRBV19,once,CASRESDTVKYGYTF,TGTGCCAGTAGGGAGTCCGACACCGTAAAGTATGGCTACACCTTC